The T cell receptor (beta chain) under discussion was sequenced for a study of low-dose radiotherapy and immunotherapy resistance in tumors. Background on the study: Patients received cyclophosphamide 200 mg/m2 intravenously every two weeks, the day before radiation-immunotherapy.

Noted time point: after trial treatment. The sample's treatment: LDRT plus nivolumab, ipilimumab, low-dose cyclophosphamide and aspirin (RACIN trial). There are many counts of this clonotype. The germline V gene encodes CDR1 SQVTM and CDR2 ANQGSEA. The CDR3 is 12 residues long. With 7 bases removed from V and 2 bases from J, the gap between germline ends came to 11 bases. Gene-specific TRAV and TRBV primers were used for first-strand cDNA, covering alpha and beta chains. TCR amplification ran 15 to 20 PCR cycles using constant-region and V-primer adapter primers. One entry per CDR3 protein results from TCRdb running MiXCR on the reads. The table lists approximately 30,000 distinct CDR3 sequences, approximately 49% of them singletons.

The sequence came from a male donor with gallbladder cancer. V and J are TRBV29-1 and TRBJ2-5; D is undetermined. Sequencing used PBMCs, obtained after low-dose radiotherapy plus immunotherapy. For the CDR3, the DNA is TGCAGCGCAAGCCAACGGCAAGAGACCCAGTACTTC. Translating gives CSASQRQETQYF.